A single sample gave rise to the 11 T cell receptor beta chains below, sequenced in a study of blood T cell repertoires in COVID-19. The assay was immunoSEQ multiplex PCR, and TCRdb's table has in-frame clones only and misses some. The sample records 80,000 or so clones, roughly 84% being singletons. The specimen was peripheral blood. Every receptor here comes from a man between 60 and 75 years old with COVID-19, enrolled during active disease.

The chain joins TRBV4-1 to TRBJ1-2; no clear D. Per the germline V gene, CDR1 is MGHRA and CDR2 is YSYEKL. V lost 0 bases and J lost 1, with 6 bases in between. This CDR3 contains 14 residues. The CDR3 spells CASSQDHSNYGYTF. CDR3 nucleotides: TGCGCCAGCAGCCAAGACCACAGTAACTATGGCTACACCTTC.

The chain couples TRBV2 to TRBJ2-1; 7 nucleotides agree with TRBD2. Per the germline V gene, CDR1 is SNHLY and CDR2 is FYNNEI. CDR3 length: 15 amino acids. J was trimmed by 6 bases and V by 6 bases; bases with no gene match: 11. CDR3 residues: CASSGRRLAGNEQFF. In nucleotides, the CDR3 is TGTGCCAGCAGCGGACGGCGACTAGCTGGCAATGAGCAGTTCTTC.

This chain uses TRBV18 with TRBJ1-1, with 8 nucleotides matching TRBD1. The germline gives CDR1 KGHSH, CDR2 LQKENI. The CDR3 has 13 amino acids. V lost 6 bases and J lost 1; bases outside the gene matches: 1. The CDR3 here is CASSGQENTEAFF. The CDR3 nucleotides read TGTGCCAGCTCGGGACAGGAGAACACTGAAGCTTTCTTT.

This clone is a singleton in its sample. The chain links TRBV5-1 to TRBJ1-1; TRBD1 matches 8 bases. The CDR3 has 15 residues. V gave up 0 bases and J gave up 4 bases; unmatched junction bases: 5. Germline V gene data show CDR1 as SGHRS and CDR2 as YFSETQ. CDR3 amino acids: CASSLVLQGGTEAFF. CDR3 nucleotides: TGCGCCAGCAGCTTGGTCCTACAGGGGGGCACTGAAGCTTTCTTT.

The chain uses TRBV29-1 and TRBJ1-1; D unclear. Germline V gene sequence: CDR1 SQVTM, CDR2 ANQGSEA. The V gene lost 5 bases and the J gene lost 0 bases, with 7 bases spanning the gap. The CDR3 loop spans 12 amino acids. CDR3: CSVRQLNTEAFF. The CDR3 DNA follows: TGCAGCGTTCGCCAGTTGAACACTGAAGCTTTCTTT.

The chain combines TRBV28 with TRBJ1-5; D may be TRBD1 (6 bases). The CDR3 spans 13 residues. Trimming left V 5 bases short and J 4 bases short, with 9 bases between. The V gene's germline CDR1 is MDHEN and CDR2 SYDVKM. The CDR3 reads CASSGQFNQPQHF. In nucleotides, the CDR3 is TGTGCCAGCAGTGGACAGTTTAATCAGCCCCAGCATTTT.

The CDR3 region has the DNA TGTGCCACCAGCAGAGACGCCAGTGCTCAGCCCCAGCATTTT. Translation: CATSRDASAQPQHF. The chain uses TRBV15 and TRBJ1-5, with unresolved D. Germline values: CDR1 LNHNV, CDR2 YYDKDF (reference sequence). CDR3 length: 14 residues. V lost 0 bases and J 6 bases, leaving 9 bases between the germline ends.

The CDR3 sequence is CASSVGGGGATFEAFF. Written as DNA, the CDR3 is TGTGCCAGCAGCGTAGGGGGAGGCGGGGCAACGTTCGAAGCTTTCTTT. The V and J genes are TRBV9 and TRBJ1-1, with D perhaps matching TRBD1 (5 bases). Germline assignment: CDR1 SGDLS and CDR2 YYNGEE. This CDR3 is 16 amino acids long. The V end was cut by 0 bases, the J end by 8 bases, with 20 bases between.

The chain joins TRBV24-1 to TRBJ1-4; D perhaps matches TRBD1 (5 bases). The length of the CDR3 is 15 residues. The germline V gene encodes CDR1 KGHDR and CDR2 SFDVKD. The germline V and J ends were trimmed by 9 bases and 5 bases, with 18 bases remaining between them. In DNA, the CDR3 is TGTGCCACCCACCCCTTGGGGCAGATGAATGAAAAACTGTTTTTT. Amino acids: CATHPLGQMNEKLFF.

The V gene is TRBV3-1 (or the pseudogene TRBV3-2), the J gene TRBJ2-1; tentatively, D is TRBD2 (6 bases). Germline-derived CDR1 and CDR2 are LGHDT and YNNKEL (reference sequence). The V end was cut by 7 bases, the J end by 5 bases, with 15 bases between. The CDR3 length is 14 residues. The CDR3 here is CASKPAGLNNEQFF. CDR3 nucleotide sequence: TGTGCCAGCAAACCAGCGGGCCTCAACAATGAGCAGTTCTTC.

The chain carries TRBV28 and TRBJ2-1, with 8 bases lining up with TRBD2. The CDR3 totals 16 residues. CDR1 is MDHEN and CDR2 is SYDVKM in the germline V gene. V shed 1 base, J shed 2 bases, and the junction held 4 bases outside the gene matches. The CDR3 loop is CASSLSGGGTYNEQFF. CDR3 nucleotides: TGTGCCAGCAGTTTATCTGGCGGGGGGACCTACAATGAGCAGTTCTTC.